The entry below gives a single T cell receptor (beta chain) sequence along with its context. What it binds is not known. PCR employed 60 Vbeta and 13 Jbeta primers. Generated by immunoSEQ multiplex PCR, the TCRdb table keeps only in-frame clones and is missing some. Here the sample spans about 190,000 clones, roughly four fifths being singletons. These data originate in a study of cytomegalovirus exposure and HLA in healthy donors. Study-level results: Investigators reported about 160 TCR beta chains as tied to cytomegalovirus.

This CDR3 comprises 12 residues. CDR1 is LNHDA and CDR2 is SQIVND in the germline V gene (reference sequence). Trimming pared 8 bases from V and 5 bases from J, leaving 10 bases between. The V gene is TRBV19, the J gene TRBJ1-5; D gene ambiguous. The clonotype originates from a woman aged 25 to 39 in good health and CMV-seropositive. Input material: PBMCs. CDR3 loop: CASSRTDQPQHF. In nucleotides, the CDR3 is TGTGCCAGTTCCCGTACAGATCAGCCCCAGCATTTT.